This TCR beta chain was sequenced for a study of blood T cell repertoires in COVID-19. Clones were sequenced by immunoSEQ multiplex PCR, and TCRdb holds only the in-frame ones, with some missing. The repertoire includes approximately 350,000 clones, 89% of them detected once, and around 3% sits in the top ten. Sequencing was carried out using peripheral blood. This clonotype was sampled from a woman younger than 45 with COVID-19, enrolled during active disease.

The DNA for the CDR3 is TGTGCCAGCAGGGCCCTAACAGGGAGCAATGAGCAGTTCTTC. Protein: CASRALTGSNEQFF. The chain uses TRBV11-2 and TRBJ2-1; tentatively, D is TRBD1 (6 bases). The CDR3 runs to 14 residues. The V and J ends lost 6 bases and 6 bases respectively, with 15 bases between them. Germline lookup yields CDR1 SGHAT and CDR2 FQNNGV.